The 16 T cell receptor beta chains below come from one sample, sequenced in a study of blood T cell repertoires in COVID-19. Profiled with immunoSEQ multiplex PCR; TCRdb holds only in-frame clones, not every one. Of hundreds of thousands of clones in the sample, about 91% are singletons; the top ten hold around a tenth. Specimen: PBMCs or T cells enriched from blood (not recorded which). Source of these receptors: a woman aged 40 to 55 who had recovered from COVID-19.

CDR3 in amino acids: CASSLGVPYEQYF. The CDR3 DNA is TGTGCCAGCAGTTTAGGGGTTCCCTACGAGCAGTACTTC. The V and J genes are TRBV2 and TRBJ2-7, with a possible D match to TRBD1 (5 bases). V was pared by 5 bases and J by 2 bases, with 10 bases between. The CDR3 totals 13 residues. Germline CDR1 is SNHLY and CDR2 is FYNNEI.

This clone appeared once. The chain carries TRBV10-1 and TRBJ2-1; TRBD1 might be the D (5 bases). Germline CDR1 and CDR2: WNHNN and SYGVQD (reference sequence). This CDR3 has 20 amino acids. The ends were cut back, 0 bases at V and 0 bases at J, with 21 bases in the middle. The CDR3 DNA sequence: TGCGCCAGCAGTGAGTCCGGGCCAGGGTCCTTTACTCGCTCCTACAATGAGCAGTTCTTC. Protein sequence: CASSESGPGSFTRSYNEQFF.

The sample holds one count of this clone. The rearrangement joins TRBV7-9 to TRBJ1-6, with 8 nucleotides matching TRBD1. Germline loops: CDR1 SEHNR, CDR2 FQNEAQ (reference sequence). This CDR3 comprises 15 residues. J lost 5 bases, V lost 5 bases, and 5 bases had no gene match. The CDR3 nucleotides read TGTGCCAGCAGCCCCTCGGACAGGGATAATTCACCCCTCCACTTT. This translates into CASSPSDRDNSPLHF. Full variable domain (missing parts from reference TRBV7-9 and TRBJ1-6): DTGVSQNPRHKITKRGQNVTFRCDPISEHNRLYWYRQTLGQGPEFLTYFQNEAQLEKSRLLSDRFSAERPKGSFSTLEIQRTEQGDSAMYLCASSPSDRDNSPLHFGNGTRLTVT.

The genes are TRBV19 and TRBJ2-2; maybe TRBD2 (6 bases). V was pared by 5 bases and J by 3 bases, with 13 bases between. The CDR3 consists of 15 residues. Per the germline V gene, CDR1 is LNHDA and CDR2 is SQIVND (reference sequence). The chain's CDR3 is CASSLWDSHTGELFF. CDR3 nucleotide sequence: TGTGCCAGTAGTTTGTGGGACTCACACACCGGGGAGCTGTTTTTT.

This chain links TRBV18 with TRBJ2-1; 7 bases map to TRBD1. V was clipped by 6 bases and J by 6 bases; unmatched bases: 8. The germline gives CDR1 KGHSH, CDR2 LQKENI. This CDR3 spans 14 amino acids. CDR3 sequence (DNA): TGTGCCAGCTCGCACCCGACAGGGAGCAATGAGCAGTTCTTC. Its protein is CASSHPTGSNEQFF.

On this clone: Different DNA sequences within this sample yield the same CDR3. The J gene is TRBJ1-2, the V gene TRBV6-5, with TRBD1 matching over 8 bases. The V gene's germline CDR1 is MNHEY and CDR2 SVGAGI. CDR3 length: 13 amino acids. The junction had 3 bases not matched to a gene; V was cut back by 7 bases and J by 2 bases. CDR3 in amino acids: CASTRGQNYGYTF. The CDR3 nucleotides are TGTGCCAGCACCAGGGGGCAGAACTATGGCTACACCTTC.

V and J are TRBV2 and TRBJ1-5; D perhaps matches TRBD1 (5 bases). Trimming took 3 bases from V and 4 from J, leaving 13 bases between them. Germline assignment: CDR1 SNHLY and CDR2 FYNNEI. The length of the CDR3 is 15 residues. The CDR3 protein is CASSDGGLRNQPQHF. The CDR3 DNA reads as TGTGCCAGCAGTGATGGGGGGTTGAGGAATCAGCCCCAGCATTTT.

The gene calls are TRBV11-3 and TRBJ2-1, with 8 nucleotides matching TRBD2. Germline V gene sequence: CDR1 SGHNT, CDR2 YENEEA. Trimming cost V 6 bases and J 6 bases; bases outside gene matches: 13. The CDR3 is made up of 16 amino acids. CDR3 sequence reads: CASSPGLAGSSNEQFF. For the CDR3, the DNA is TGTGCCAGCAGTCCCGGACTAGCTGGGAGTTCCAATGAGCAGTTCTTC.

This chain uses TRBV28 with TRBJ2-7, with D perhaps TRBD1 (6 bases). CDR3 length: 12 amino acids. Trimming removed 10 bases at V and 1 base at J, with 11 bases between. Per the germline V gene, CDR1 is MDHEN and CDR2 is SYDVKM. The CDR3 reads CATGVGSYEQYF. The CDR3 DNA sequence: TGTGCCACAGGGGTGGGTTCCTACGAGCAGTACTTC.

The CDR3 DNA sequence: TGTGCCAGCTCTCTAGGGGACAGACGCAATCAGCCCCAGCATTTT. Translating gives CASSLGDRRNQPQHF. J is TRBJ1-5 and V is TRBV18; 7 positions match TRBD1. Trimming cost V 6 bases and J 2 bases; bases outside gene matches: 7. The CDR3 loop spans 15 amino acids. Germline-derived CDR1 and CDR2 are KGHSH and LQKENI. The entire variable domain, with the rest obtained from reference TRBV18 and TRBJ1-5, is as follows: NAGVMQNPRHLVRRRGQEARLRCSPMKGHSHVYWYRQLPEEGLKFMVYLQKENIIDESGMPKERFSAEFPKEGPSILRIQQVVRGDSAAYFCASSLGDRRNQPQHFGDGTRLSIL.

This clone was seen a handful of times. The chain is built from TRBV5-8 and TRBJ2-7, with D possibly being TRBD2 (5 bases). Germline values: CDR1 SGHTS, CDR2 YDEGEE. V was pared by 4 bases and J by 5 bases, with 16 bases between. The CDR3 spans 14 residues. The CDR3 DNA sequence: TGTGCCAGCAGCACTACTAGGGCCCCCAACGAGCAGTACTTC. As protein: CASSTTRAPNEQYF. Full variable domain (rest looked up from reference TRBV5-8 and TRBJ2-7): EAGVTQSPTHLIKTRGQQATLRCSPISGHTSVYWYQQALGLGLQFLLWYDEGEERNRGNFPPRFSGRQFPNYSSELNVNALELEDSALYLCASSTTRAPNEQYFGPGTRLTVT.

This clone was counted once. J is TRBJ2-1 and V is TRBV4-3, with 12 bases fitting TRBD2. This CDR3 contains 17 residues. The ends lost 0 bases at V and 7 bases at J; junction bases unmatched: 7. Germline CDR1 reads LGHNA; CDR2 reads YSLEER. The CDR3 reads CASSQDPSGGASNEQFF. In nucleotides, the CDR3 is TGCGCCAGCAGCCAAGATCCTAGCGGGGGGGCGAGTAATGAGCAGTTCTTC.

The chain's CDR3 is CAWTDGDNQPQHF. The CDR3 DNA sequence: TGTGCCTGGACCGATGGAGACAATCAGCCCCAGCATTTT. V and J are TRBV30 and TRBJ1-5, with unresolved D. CDR1 and CDR2 from the germline V gene are GTSNPN and SVGIG (reference sequence). The germline V and J ends were trimmed by 4 bases and 3 bases, with 10 bases remaining between them. CDR3 size: 13 residues.

This chain uses TRBV11-3 with TRBJ1-1, with 7 bases aligning to TRBD1. Germline assignment: CDR1 SGHNT and CDR2 YENEEA. CDR3 size: 15 residues. The ends lost 5 bases at V and 0 bases at J; junction bases unmatched: 6. The CDR3 loop is CASSPRQGLNTEAFF. The CDR3, as DNA: TGTGCCAGCAGCCCACGACAGGGACTGAACACTGAAGCTTTCTTT.

The rearrangement uses TRBV7-2 and TRBJ1-6, with TRBD1 matching 9 bases. CDR3 size: 17 residues. Germline lookup yields CDR1 SGHTA and CDR2 FQGNSA. V lost 5 bases, J lost 0 bases, and 5 bases stayed unmatched. The CDR3 sequence is CASSRPTGGSYNSPLHF. DNA of the CDR3: TGTGCCAGCAGCCGTCCGACAGGGGGCTCCTATAATTCACCCCTCCACTTT.

The rearrangement links TRBV29-1 to TRBJ1-1; 10 nucleotides match TRBD1. The length of the CDR3 is 14 residues. V dropped 4 bases and J dropped 5; count of bases not matched to a gene: 7. Germline CDR1 and CDR2: SQVTM and ANQGSEA. The CDR3 loop is CSVAFWTGGTEAFF. The CDR3 DNA follows: TGCAGCGTTGCCTTTTGGACAGGGGGAACTGAAGCTTTCTTT.